This is a list of T cell receptor beta chains from one sample in a study of T cell responses to AZD1222 COVID-19 vaccine. Only in-frame clones appear in the TCRdb table, and some are missing; sequencing was by immunoSEQ multiplex PCR. The table has 97,000 or so clones, roughly 90% seen once. Material: peripheral blood, obtained 28 days after the second AZD1222 dose. The receptor source for this set is an adult who received the AZD1222 COVID-19 vaccine. The CDR3 runs from the conserved cysteine through the conserved F or W.

J gene	V gene	CDR3 protein
TRBJ2-7	TRBV19	CASSEGPSYEQYF
TRBJ1-6	TRBV10-3	CAISERHGRDSPLHF
TRBJ1-5	TRBV28	CASSLGGRGNQPQHF
TRBJ1-3	TRBV4-1	CASSQVEQGYTIYF
TRBJ2-2	TRBV7-9	CASSARVGGTGELFF
TRBJ1-2	TRBV6-2/TRBV6-3	CASSYSTGMGYTF
TRBJ1-6	TRBV7-2	CASSTRTGYNSPLHF
TRBJ1-1	TRBV13	CASSLSRIGFGTEAFF
TRBJ1-2	TRBV6-2/TRBV6-3	CASSYPGQGNYGYTF
TRBJ1-2	TRBV28	CASSLQANYGYTF
TRBJ2-2	TRBV9	CASSVGSGDGELFF
TRBJ2-5	TRBV10-1	CASSGQDQETQYF
TRBJ1-6	TRBV27	CASSPQAGFSPLHF